The clone carrying this TCR beta chain was counted a few times. The antigen is unknown. V dropped 0 bases and J dropped 0 bases, with 7 bases sitting between them. This CDR3 has 15 amino acids. The germline CDR1 and CDR2 sequences are SGDLS and YYNGEE. These data belong to a study of identical twins. General study findings and limits: Within cord blood, abundant beta clonotypes carried fewer insertions, but memory repertoires showed no such trend. Cross-sectional statistics, not tracking of the same donors, supported the conclusions.

Using its own MiXCR run on the 5' RACE reads, TCRdb lists one record per CDR3 protein. The data hold 500,000 to 550,000 distinct CDR3 sequences, with 20% to 25% observed a single time. The sample also formed part of further work on T cells expressing NK-cell markers. From that study: Also leading the CD3+CD56-NKG2C+ fraction in a handful of donors were these clonotypes.

This sequence originates from a woman aged 18-30 years in good health. Sequencing was carried out using CD4+ T cells sorted from blood. The chain combines TRBV9 with TRBJ2-1; D is unresolved. The CDR3 DNA is TGTGCCAGCAGCGTAGACCTAAGCTCCTACAATGAGCAGTTCTTC. This sequence encodes CASSVDLSSYNEQFF.